The 14 T cell receptor beta chains below come from one sample, sequenced in a study of blood T cell repertoires in COVID-19. Data came from immunoSEQ multiplex PCR; TCRdb stores just in-frame clones and leaves some out. The data show some 200,000 clones, with about nine tenths seen just once and 2% to 2.5% held by the top ten. Sequenced: PBMCs or T cells enriched from blood (not recorded which). The receptors here all came from a woman aged 25-40 years who had recovered from COVID-19.

V is TRBV6-2 or TRBV6-3 and J is TRBJ2-1; TRBD2 aligns across 13 bases. CDR1 and CDR2 (germline): MNHEY, SVGEGT. Trimming at V came to 5 bases and at J to 4 bases, leaving 5 bases not matched to a gene. The length of the CDR3 is 16 residues. CDR3 sequence (DNA): TGTGCCAGCAGTACACTAGCGGGAGGGCTATACAATGAGCAGTTCTTC. Translation gives CASSTLAGGLYNEQFF.

The gene calls are TRBV21-1 and TRBJ2-7; no check of the table's D call, TRBD2, against the DNA was made. TRBV21-1 is flagged as a pseudogene. The CDR3 has 15 amino acids. CDR3 in DNA: TGTGCCAGCAGCAAAGCGCGAGCGGGAGCATACGAGCAGTACTTC. As protein: CASSKARAGAYEQYF.

The V and J genes are TRBV24-1 and TRBJ2-1; 11 bases align to TRBD2. CDR1 KGHDR and CDR2 SFDVKD come from the germline V gene. The V gene end was trimmed by 3 bases and the J gene end by 5 bases; junction bases not matched to a gene: 5. The CDR3 loop spans 16 amino acids. The CDR3 is CATSDAGTSGNNEQFF. DNA for the CDR3: TGTGCCACCAGTGATGCCGGGACTAGCGGAAACAATGAGCAGTTCTTC.

The gene calls are TRBV3-1 (or the pseudogene TRBV3-2) and TRBJ2-5; 7 nucleotides match TRBD2. The length of the CDR3 is 16 residues. The V gene's germline CDR1 is LGHDT and CDR2 YNNKEL (reference sequence). V shed 3 bases, J shed 2 bases, and the junction held 9 bases outside the gene matches. Here the CDR3 DNA reads TGTGCCAGCAGCCATTCTTCCCTAGCGGAACAAGAGACCCAGTACTTC. Amino acid sequence: CASSHSSLAEQETQYF.

The rearrangement links TRBV19 to TRBJ2-5, with D perhaps TRBD2 (5 bases). V lost 2 bases and J lost 5, with 9 bases in between. The CDR3 has 13 amino acids. Germline lookup yields CDR1 LNHDA and CDR2 SQIVND (reference sequence). The CDR3: CASSINPGETQYF. For the CDR3, the DNA is TGTGCCAGTAGTATAAATCCGGGGGAGACCCAGTACTTC.

The rearrangement links TRBV9 to TRBJ1-5; a possible D gene is TRBD1 (5 bases). This CDR3 region has 15 residues. Deletions cut 4 bases from V and 0 bases from J, with 11 bases between. Germline V gene lookup returns CDR1 SGDLS and CDR2 YYNGEE. The CDR3, as DNA: TGTGCCAGCAGCTCCACAGGTTATAGCAATCAGCCCCAGCATTTT. It translates to CASSSTGYSNQPQHF. The full variable domain, completed using reference TRBV9 and TRBJ1-5, is DSGVTQTPKHLITATGQRVTLRCSPRSGDLSVYWYQQSLDQGLQFLIQYYNGEERAKGNILERFSAQQFPDLHSELNLSSLELGDSALYFCASSSTGYSNQPQHFGDGTRLSIL.

The chain employs TRBV10-3 and TRBJ2-3; D might be TRBD2 (5 bases). The CDR3 length is 13 residues. The V end lost 9 bases, the J end lost 2 bases, and 12 bases lay between the germline ends. CDR1 and CDR2 from the germline V gene are ENHRY and SYGVKD. The CDR3 region is CAIRTRNTDTQYF. CDR3 DNA: TGTGCCATTAGGACTCGAAACACAGATACGCAGTATTTT.

The rearrangement links TRBV13 to TRBJ1-5, with D unresolved. The germline V gene has CDR1 PRHDT and CDR2 FYEKMQ (reference sequence). The CDR3 has 13 residues. V lost 3 bases and J lost 8, with 11 bases in between. The CDR3 sequence: CASSLGRFKPQHF. Here the CDR3 DNA reads TGTGCCAGCAGCTTGGGCAGGTTTAAGCCCCAGCATTTT.

The CDR3 loop is CASSQPRTSIGDEQYF. The CDR3 DNA is TGTGCCAGCAGCCAACCCCGGACTAGCATTGGTGACGAGCAGTACTTC. The V call is TRBV28, the J call TRBJ2-7; TRBD2 matches at 8 bases. Trimming removed 6 bases from V and 5 bases from J; junction bases left unmatched: 15. CDR1 and CDR2 from the germline V gene are MDHEN and SYDVKM. The length of the CDR3 is 16 residues.

The chain links TRBV9 to TRBJ2-1, with 8 bases matching TRBD2. The CDR3 loop spans 14 amino acids. From germline, CDR1 is SGDLS and CDR2 YYNGEE. Trimming at V came to 4 bases and at J to 5 bases, leaving 5 bases not matched to a gene. The CDR3: CASSTSGGNNEQFF. The CDR3 nucleotides read TGTGCCAGCAGCACCAGCGGGGGTAACAATGAGCAGTTCTTC.

The chain recombines TRBV7-8 with TRBJ2-1; TRBD2 is a possible D gene (5 bases). The germline V gene has CDR1 SGHVS and CDR2 FQNEAQ. CDR3 size: 11 residues. V dropped 6 bases and J dropped 8 bases, with 8 bases sitting between them. The CDR3 DNA sequence: TGTGCCAGCAGTACCGGGGATGAGCAGTTCTTC. Its protein product is CASSTGDEQFF. The complete variable domain, with remaining parts taken from reference TRBV7-8 and TRBJ2-1, reads GAGVSQSPRYKVAKRGQDVALRCDPISGHVSLFWYQQALGQGPEFLTYFQNEAQLDKSGLPSDRFFAERPEGSVSTLKIQRTQQEDSAVYLCASSTGDEQFFGPGTRLTVL.

This clone is a singleton in its sample. The rearrangement uses TRBV27 and TRBJ1-1; D uncertain. The CDR3 contains 13 residues. Trimming pared 3 bases from V and 4 bases from J, leaving 9 bases between. From germline, CDR1 is MNHEY and CDR2 SMNVEV (reference sequence). CDR3 bases: TGTGCCAGCAGTTTCCGGGAGGGCACTGAAGCTTTCTTT. It is translated as CASSFREGTEAFF.

This chain joins TRBV6-5 and TRBJ2-1; 11 bases are shared with TRBD2. Trimming cost V 6 bases and J 5 bases; bases outside gene matches: 6. In germline, CDR1 is MNHEY, CDR2 SVGAGI. CDR3 length: 15 residues. The CDR3 spells CASRVGTSGNNEQFF. The CDR3 DNA is TGTGCCAGCAGAGTGGGGACTAGCGGAAACAATGAGCAGTTCTTC.

The rearrangement uses TRBV7-2 and TRBJ1-1; D perhaps matches TRBD1 (5 bases). Germline V lookup: CDR1 SGHTA, CDR2 FQGNSA. This CDR3 has 13 residues. V was pared by 3 bases and J by 0 bases, with 5 bases between. In DNA, the CDR3 is TGTGCCAGCAGCTTCAGGGTGAACACTGAAGCTTTCTTT. The encoded protein is CASSFRVNTEAFF.